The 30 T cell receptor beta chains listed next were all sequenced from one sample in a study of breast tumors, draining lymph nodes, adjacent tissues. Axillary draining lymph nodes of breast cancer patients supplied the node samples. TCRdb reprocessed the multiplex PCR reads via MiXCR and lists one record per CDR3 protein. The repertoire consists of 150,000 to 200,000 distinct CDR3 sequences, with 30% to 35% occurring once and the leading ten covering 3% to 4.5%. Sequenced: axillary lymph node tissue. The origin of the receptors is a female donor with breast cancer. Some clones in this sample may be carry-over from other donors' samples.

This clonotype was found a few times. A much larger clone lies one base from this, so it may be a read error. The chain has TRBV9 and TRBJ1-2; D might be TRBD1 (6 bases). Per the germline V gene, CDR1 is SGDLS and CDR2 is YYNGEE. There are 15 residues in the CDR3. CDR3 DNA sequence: TGTGCCGGCAGCGTAGGGGGGGCCACTAACTATGGCTACACCTTC. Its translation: CAGSVGGATNYGYTF.

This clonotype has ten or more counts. In DNA, the CDR3 is TGTGCCAGCAGTGCCTACCAGGGGGCCTATGGCTACACCTTC. The encoded protein is CASSAYQGAYGYTF. The chain uses TRBV25-1 and TRBJ1-2; 8 nucleotides align to TRBD1. Germline CDR1 reads MGHDK; CDR2 reads SYGVNS. The CDR3 totals 14 residues. The ends lost 4 bases at V and 4 bases at J; junction bases unmatched: 5.

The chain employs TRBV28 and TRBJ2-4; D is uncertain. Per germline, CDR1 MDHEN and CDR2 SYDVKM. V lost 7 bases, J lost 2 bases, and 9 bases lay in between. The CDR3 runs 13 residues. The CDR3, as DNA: TGTGCCAGCAATGGGTTGCCCAAAAACATTCAGTACTTC. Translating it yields CASNGLPKNIQYF. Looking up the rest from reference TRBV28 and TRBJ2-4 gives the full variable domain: DVKVTQSSRYLVKRTGEKVFLECVQDMDHENMFWYRQDPGLGLRLIYFSYDVKMKEKGDIPEGYSVSREKKERFSLILESASTNQTSMYLCASNGLPKNIQYFGAGTRLSVL.

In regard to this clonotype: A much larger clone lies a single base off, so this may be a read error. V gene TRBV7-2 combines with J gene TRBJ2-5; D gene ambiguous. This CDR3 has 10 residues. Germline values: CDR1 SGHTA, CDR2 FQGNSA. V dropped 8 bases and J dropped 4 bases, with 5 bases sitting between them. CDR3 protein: CASGRETQYF. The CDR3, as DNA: TGTGCCAGCGGTCGAGAGACCCAGTACTTC.

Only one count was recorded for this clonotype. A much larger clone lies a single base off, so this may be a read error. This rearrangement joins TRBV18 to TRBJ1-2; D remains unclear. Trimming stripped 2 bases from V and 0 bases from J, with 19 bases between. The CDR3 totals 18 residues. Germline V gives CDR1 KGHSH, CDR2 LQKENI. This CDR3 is CASSPFSREHNANYGYTF. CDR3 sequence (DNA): TGTGCCAGCTCACCATTCTCCCGGGAACACAACGCTAACTATGGCTACACCTTC.

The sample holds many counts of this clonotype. The CDR3 reads CASSPPGGLIVQYF. DNA for the CDR3: TGTGCCAGCTCACCACCAGGCGGGTTAATCGTCCAGTACTTC. V usage is TRBV18 and J usage is TRBJ2-5, with a tentative D call TRBD2 (5 bases). Trimming removed 0 bases from V and 10 bases from J, with 15 bases in between. Germline CDR1 reads KGHSH; CDR2 reads LQKENI. The CDR3 runs to 14 residues. Based on the CDR3 plus reference TRBV18 and TRBJ2-5, the full variable domain is NAGVMQNPRHLVRRRGQEARLRCSPMKGHSHVYWYRQLPEEGLKFMVYLQKENIIDESGMPKERFSAEFPKEGPSILRIQQVVRGDSAAYFCASSPPGGLIVQYFGPGTRLLVL.

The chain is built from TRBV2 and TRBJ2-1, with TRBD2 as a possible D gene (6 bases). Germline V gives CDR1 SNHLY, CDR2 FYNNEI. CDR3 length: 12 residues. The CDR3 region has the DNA TGTGCTAGAGACACTAGCCAGGGTGAGCAGTTCTTC. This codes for CARDTSQGEQFF.

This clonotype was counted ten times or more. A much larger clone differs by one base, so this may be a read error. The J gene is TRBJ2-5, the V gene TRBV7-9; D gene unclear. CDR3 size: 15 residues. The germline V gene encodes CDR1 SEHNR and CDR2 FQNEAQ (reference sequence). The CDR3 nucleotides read TGTGCCAGCAGCTTAGGTAGGACCTACAAGGAGACCCAGCACTTC. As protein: CASSLGRTYKETQHF.

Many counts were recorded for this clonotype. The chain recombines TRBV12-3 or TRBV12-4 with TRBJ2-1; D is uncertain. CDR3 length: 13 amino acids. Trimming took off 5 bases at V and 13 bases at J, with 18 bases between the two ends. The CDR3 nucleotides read TGTGCCAGCAGTCCCAGGACCTACACAGAACAGTTCTTC. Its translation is CASSPRTYTEQFF.

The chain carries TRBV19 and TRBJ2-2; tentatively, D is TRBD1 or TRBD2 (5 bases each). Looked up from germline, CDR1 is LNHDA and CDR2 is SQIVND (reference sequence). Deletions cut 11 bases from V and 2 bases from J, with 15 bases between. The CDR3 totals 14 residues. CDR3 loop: CASRGRANTGELFF. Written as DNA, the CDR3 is TGTGCCTCACGGGGCCGAGCCAACACCGGGGAGCTGTTTTTT.

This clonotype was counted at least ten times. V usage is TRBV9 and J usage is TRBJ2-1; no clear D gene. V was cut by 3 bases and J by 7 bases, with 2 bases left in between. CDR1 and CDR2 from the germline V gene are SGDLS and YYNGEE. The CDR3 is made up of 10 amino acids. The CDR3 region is CASSGNEQFF. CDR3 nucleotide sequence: TGTGCCAGCAGCGGGAATGAGCAGTTCTTC.

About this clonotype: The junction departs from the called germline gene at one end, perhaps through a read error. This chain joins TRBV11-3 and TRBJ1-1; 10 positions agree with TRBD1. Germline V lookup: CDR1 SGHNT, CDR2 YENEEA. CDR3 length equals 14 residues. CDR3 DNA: TGTGCCAGCAGCGAGGGACAGGGGAACACTGAAGCTGTCTTT. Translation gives CASSEGQGNTEAVF.

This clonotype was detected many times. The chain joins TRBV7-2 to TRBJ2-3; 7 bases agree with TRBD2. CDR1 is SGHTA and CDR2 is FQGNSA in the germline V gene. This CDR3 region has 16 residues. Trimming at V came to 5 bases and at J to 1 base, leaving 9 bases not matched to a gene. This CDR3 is CASSRGGRGGTDTQYF. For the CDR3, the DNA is TGTGCCAGCAGCAGAGGAGGGAGGGGTGGCACAGATACGCAGTATTTT.

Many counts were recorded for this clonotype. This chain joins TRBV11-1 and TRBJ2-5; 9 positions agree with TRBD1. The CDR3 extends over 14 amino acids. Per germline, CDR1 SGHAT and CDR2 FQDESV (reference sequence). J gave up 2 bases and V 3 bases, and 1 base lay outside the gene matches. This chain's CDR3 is CASSLTGGQETQYF. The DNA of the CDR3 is TGTGCCAGCAGCTTGACAGGGGGTCAAGAGACCCAGTACTTC.

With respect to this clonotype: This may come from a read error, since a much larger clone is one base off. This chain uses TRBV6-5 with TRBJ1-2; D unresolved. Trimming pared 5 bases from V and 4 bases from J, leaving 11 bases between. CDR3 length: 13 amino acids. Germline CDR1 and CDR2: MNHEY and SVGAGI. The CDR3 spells CASSLTPIYGYTF. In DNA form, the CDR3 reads TGTGCCAGCAGTCTGACACCTATCTATGGCTACACCTTC.

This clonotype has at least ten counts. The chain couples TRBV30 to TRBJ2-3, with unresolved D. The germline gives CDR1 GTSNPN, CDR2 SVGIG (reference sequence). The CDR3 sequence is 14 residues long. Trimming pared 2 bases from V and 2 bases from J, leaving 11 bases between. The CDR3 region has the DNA TGTGCCTGGAGTCTCCCCCGTTACACAGATACGCAGTATTTT. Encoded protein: CAWSLPRYTDTQYF.

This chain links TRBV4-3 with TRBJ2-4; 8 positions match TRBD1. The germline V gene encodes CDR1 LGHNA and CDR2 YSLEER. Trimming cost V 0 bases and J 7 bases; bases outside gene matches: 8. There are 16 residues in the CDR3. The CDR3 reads CASSQDETGVGNIQYF. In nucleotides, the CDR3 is TGCGCCAGCAGCCAAGATGAGACAGGGGTAGGGAACATTCAGTACTTC.

The CDR3 protein is CASSPRGRNTEAFF. CDR3 coding DNA: TGTGCCAGCAGCCCGAGGGGGCGGAACACTGAAGCTTTCTTT. The rearrangement links TRBV11-3 to TRBJ1-1; 7 bases fit TRBD1. The V and J ends lost 5 bases and 1 base, in that order; junction bases with no gene match: 4. This CDR3 region has 14 residues. Germline assignment: CDR1 SGHNT and CDR2 YENEEA.

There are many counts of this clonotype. The CDR3 coding sequence is TGTGCCAGCAGTGCCAGACAGTATAGCTCCTACAATGAGCAGTTCTTC. It translates to CASSARQYSSYNEQFF. The chain joins TRBV6-1 to TRBJ2-1, with a possible D match to TRBD1 (5 bases). Germline V CDR1 and CDR2: MNHNS, SASEGT. This CDR3 has 16 amino acids. V lost 4 bases, J lost 0 bases, and 13 bases lay in between.

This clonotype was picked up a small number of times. CDR3 region: CASRAGTGNTEAFF. In DNA form, the CDR3 reads TGCGCCAGCAGGGCCGGGACAGGGAACACTGAAGCTTTCTTT. V usage is TRBV5-1 and J usage is TRBJ1-1; TRBD1 matches 8 bases. The CDR3 length is 14 residues. The V and J ends lost 5 bases and 1 base, in that order; junction bases with no gene match: 4. Per germline, CDR1 SGHRS and CDR2 YFSETQ.

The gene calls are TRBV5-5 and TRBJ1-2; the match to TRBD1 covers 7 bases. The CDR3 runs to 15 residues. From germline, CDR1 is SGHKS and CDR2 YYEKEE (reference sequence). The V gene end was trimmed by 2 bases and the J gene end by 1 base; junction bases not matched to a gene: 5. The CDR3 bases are TGTGCCAGCAGCTTCGGGACAGACGTTAACTATGGCTACACCTTC. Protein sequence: CASSFGTDVNYGYTF.

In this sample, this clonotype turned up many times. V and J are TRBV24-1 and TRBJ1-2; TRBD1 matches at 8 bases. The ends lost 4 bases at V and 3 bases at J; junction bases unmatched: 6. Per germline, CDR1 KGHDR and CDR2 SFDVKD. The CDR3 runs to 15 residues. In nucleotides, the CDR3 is TGTGCCACCAGTGAGTCCGGGACAGGCGACTATGGCTACACCTTC. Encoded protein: CATSESGTGDYGYTF.

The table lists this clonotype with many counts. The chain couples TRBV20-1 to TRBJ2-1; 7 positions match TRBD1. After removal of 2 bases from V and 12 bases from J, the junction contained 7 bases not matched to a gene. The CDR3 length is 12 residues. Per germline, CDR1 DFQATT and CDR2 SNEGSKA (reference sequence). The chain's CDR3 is CSARRQGPRQFF. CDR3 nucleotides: TGCAGTGCTAGAAGACAGGGTCCCCGGCAGTTCTTC.

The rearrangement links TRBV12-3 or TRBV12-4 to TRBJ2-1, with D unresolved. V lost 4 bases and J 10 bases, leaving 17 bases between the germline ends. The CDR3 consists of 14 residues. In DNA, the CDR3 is TGTGCCAGCAGTTCAATGCGTCCAAATCGGGAGCAGTTCTTC. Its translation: CASSSMRPNREQFF.

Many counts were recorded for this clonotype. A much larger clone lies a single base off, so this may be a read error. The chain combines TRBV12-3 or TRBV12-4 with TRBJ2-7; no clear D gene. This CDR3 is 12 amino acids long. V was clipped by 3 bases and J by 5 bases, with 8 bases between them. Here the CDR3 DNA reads TGTGCCAGCAGTTTCGGCCCCGACGAGCAGTACTTC. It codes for CASSFGPDEQYF.

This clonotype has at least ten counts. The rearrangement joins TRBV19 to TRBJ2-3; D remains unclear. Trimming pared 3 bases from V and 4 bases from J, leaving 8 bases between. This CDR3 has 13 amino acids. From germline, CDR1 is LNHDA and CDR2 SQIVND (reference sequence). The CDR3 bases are TGTGCCAGTAGTATTGCATTAGCAGATACGCAGTATTTT. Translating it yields CASSIALADTQYF.

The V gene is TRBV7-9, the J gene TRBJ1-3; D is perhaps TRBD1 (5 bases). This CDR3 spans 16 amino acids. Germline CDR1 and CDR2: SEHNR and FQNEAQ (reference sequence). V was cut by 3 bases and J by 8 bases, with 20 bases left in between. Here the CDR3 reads CASSFPGRYYGYTIYF. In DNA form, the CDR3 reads TGTGCCAGCAGCTTCCCAGGGCGCTACTATGGCTACACCATATATTTT.

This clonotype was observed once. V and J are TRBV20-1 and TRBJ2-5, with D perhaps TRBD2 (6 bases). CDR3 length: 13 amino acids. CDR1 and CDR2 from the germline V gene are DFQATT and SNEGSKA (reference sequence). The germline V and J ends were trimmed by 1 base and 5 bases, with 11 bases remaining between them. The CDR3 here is CSARGIGGETQYF. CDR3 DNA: TGCAGTGCTAGAGGAATTGGGGGGGAGACCCAGTACTTC.

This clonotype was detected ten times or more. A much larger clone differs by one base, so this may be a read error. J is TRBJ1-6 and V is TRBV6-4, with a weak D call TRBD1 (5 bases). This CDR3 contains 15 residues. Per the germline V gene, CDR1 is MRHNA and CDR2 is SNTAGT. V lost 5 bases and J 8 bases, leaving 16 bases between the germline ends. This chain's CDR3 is CASSHENRGDSPLHF. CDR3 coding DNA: TGTGCCAGCAGTCATGAAAATCGAGGGGATTCACCCCTCCACTTT.

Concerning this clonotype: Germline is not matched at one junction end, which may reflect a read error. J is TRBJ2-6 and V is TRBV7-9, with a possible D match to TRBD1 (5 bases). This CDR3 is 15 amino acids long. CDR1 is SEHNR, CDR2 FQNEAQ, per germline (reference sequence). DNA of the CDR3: TGTGCCAGCAGAGACGGCCTCTCTGGGGCCAACGTCCTGCCTTTC. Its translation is CASRDGLSGANVLPF.